There are a few counts of the clone carrying this TCR beta chain. Its antigen remains unidentified. Method: immunoSEQ multiplex PCR; TCRdb's copy keeps in-frame clones and lacks some. The sample has approximately 99,000 clones; approximately 87% are singletons. The germline CDR1 and CDR2 sequences are SEHNR and FQNEAQ (reference sequence). V shed 5 bases and J shed 14 bases, with 21 bases lying between them. This CDR3 has 13 amino acids. This record belongs to a study of OX40 agonist ivuxolimab in advanced cancers. Overall study context: Patients were about 83% male with ages about 23 to 90, mean about 60. Study outcomes and limitations: Partly responding patients at 0.1-3.0 mg/kg showed some of the smallest clonal expansion.

Blood draws occurred at baseline, cycle 4 day 1, and cycle 7 day 1. The clonotype originates from an adult with an advanced solid tumor such as melanoma, head and neck, liver or kidney cancer. This sequence joins TRBV7-9 and TRBJ1-1, with D perhaps matching TRBD1 (5 bases). The sequenced sample was CD4+ or CD8+ T cells sorted from blood, obtained in a trial of the OX40 agonist ivuxolimab. CDR3 DNA: TGTGCCAGCAGCCTCTCCGGGGCGCTTGGTGGATTCTTT. Amino acids: CASSLSGALGGFF.